These T cell receptor beta chains were read from a single sample in a study of regulatory T cells in long-lasting Graves disease. TCRdb itself ran the multiplex PCR reads through MiXCR, one entry per CDR3 protein. The sample records around 400,000 distinct CDR3 sequences, around 16% being singletons. The specimen was peripheral blood mononuclear cells (PBMCs), collected at new diagnosis, from a patient treated with antithyroid drugs. These receptors were taken from a female donor with Graves disease. Both conserved end residues are part of each CDR3. D genes are given only for firm matches. Size is stated for part of the rows, as once, few or many counts, or as a class when the clone is expanded.

DNA,CDR3,J,size,D,V,length
TGTGCCACCAGCAGAGAGGCAGGCTATGGCTACACCTTC,CATSREAGYGYTF,TRBJ1-2,many,.,TRBV15,13
TGCAGCCACCGAGGGGGGAACACTGAAGCTTTCTTT,CSHRGGNTEAFF,TRBJ1-1,.,.,TRBV29-1,12
TGTGCCAGCAGTTTCGCCGGTTCCAACTACGAGCAGTACTTC,CASSFAGSNYEQYF,TRBJ2-7,many,.,TRBV27,14
TGCAGTGCTAGAGAAGATACGCAGTATTTT,CSAREDTQYF,TRBJ2-3,many,.,TRBV20-1,10
TGTGCCAGTAGTATAGTGCCGGGTCAGCCCCAGCATTTT,CASSIVPGQPQHF,TRBJ1-5,.,.,TRBV19,13
TGTGCCAGCAGTTTAGCGCCAGGACAGAACACTGAAGCTTTCTTT,CASSLAPGQNTEAFF,TRBJ1-1,.,.,TRBV12-3/TRBV12-4,15
TGTGCCGGCAGCCAATTCCCGGACACCGGGGAGCTGTTTTTT,CAGSQFPDTGELFF,TRBJ2-2,few,.,TRBV4-2,14
TGTGCCACCAGCAGCGGGACTAGCGGGTGGGGAGATACGCAGTATTTT,CATSSGTSGWGDTQYF,TRBJ2-3,.,TRBD2,TRBV15,16
TGTGCCAGCAGTCCAGGGACTACTCACAATGAGCAGTTCTTC,CASSPGTTHNEQFF,TRBJ2-1,many,TRBD2,TRBV12-3/TRBV12-4,14
TGTGCCAGCAGTACCGCAGACGTTGGAAACACCATATATTTT,CASSTADVGNTIYF,TRBJ1-3,few,.,TRBV6-1,14
TGTGCCAGCAGCCGGGACTCCGTCGGGGCTAACTATGGCTACACCTTC,CASSRDSVGANYGYTF,TRBJ1-2,many,.,TRBV2,16
TGTGCCAGCAGCGATGGGAGTGGCACTGAAGCTTTCTTT,CASSDGSGTEAFF,TRBJ1-1,many,.,TRBV9,13
TGCGCCAGCAGCCTCACCAGAGGGGGTCCGAACACCATATATTTT,CASSLTRGGPNTIYF,TRBJ1-3,many,.,TRBV4-1,15
TGTGCCAGCAAACCGTGGTCCGACAGCACCACATACAATGAGCAGTTCTTC,CASKPWSDSTTYNEQFF,TRBJ2-1,many,.,TRBV6-2/TRBV6-3,17